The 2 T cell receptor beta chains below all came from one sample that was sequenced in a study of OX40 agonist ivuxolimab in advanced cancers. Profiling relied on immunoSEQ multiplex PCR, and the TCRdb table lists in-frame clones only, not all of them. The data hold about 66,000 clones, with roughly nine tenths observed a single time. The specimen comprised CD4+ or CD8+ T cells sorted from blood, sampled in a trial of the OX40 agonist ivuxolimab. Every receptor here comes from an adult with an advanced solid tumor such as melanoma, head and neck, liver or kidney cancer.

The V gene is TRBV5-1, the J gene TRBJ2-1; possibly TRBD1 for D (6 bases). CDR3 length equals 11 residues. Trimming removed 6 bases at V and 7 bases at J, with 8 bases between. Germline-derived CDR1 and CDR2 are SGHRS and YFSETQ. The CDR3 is CASKGENEQFF. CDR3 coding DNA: TGCGCCAGCAAGGGGGAGAATGAGCAGTTCTTC.

The CDR3 loop reads CASSPPSAGELFF. Here the CDR3 DNA reads TGTGCCAGCTCACCACCTAGCGCCGGGGAGCTGTTTTTT. V gene TRBV18 combines with J gene TRBJ2-2; TRBD2 might be the D (5 bases). The CDR3 loop spans 13 amino acids. The germline V gene has CDR1 KGHSH and CDR2 LQKENI. V dropped 0 bases and J dropped 6 bases, with 5 bases sitting between them.